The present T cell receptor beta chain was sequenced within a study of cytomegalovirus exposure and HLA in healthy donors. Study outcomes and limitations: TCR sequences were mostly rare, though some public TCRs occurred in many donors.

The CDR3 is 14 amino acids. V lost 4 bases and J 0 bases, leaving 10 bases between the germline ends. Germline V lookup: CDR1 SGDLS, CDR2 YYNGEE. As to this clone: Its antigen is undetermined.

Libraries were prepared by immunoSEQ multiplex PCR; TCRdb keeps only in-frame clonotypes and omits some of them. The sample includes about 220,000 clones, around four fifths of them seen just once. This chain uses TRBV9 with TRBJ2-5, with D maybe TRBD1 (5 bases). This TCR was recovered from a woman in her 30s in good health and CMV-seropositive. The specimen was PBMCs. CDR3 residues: CASSLPDNQETQYF. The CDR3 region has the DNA TGTGCCAGCAGCTTACCGGACAACCAAGAGACCCAGTACTTC.